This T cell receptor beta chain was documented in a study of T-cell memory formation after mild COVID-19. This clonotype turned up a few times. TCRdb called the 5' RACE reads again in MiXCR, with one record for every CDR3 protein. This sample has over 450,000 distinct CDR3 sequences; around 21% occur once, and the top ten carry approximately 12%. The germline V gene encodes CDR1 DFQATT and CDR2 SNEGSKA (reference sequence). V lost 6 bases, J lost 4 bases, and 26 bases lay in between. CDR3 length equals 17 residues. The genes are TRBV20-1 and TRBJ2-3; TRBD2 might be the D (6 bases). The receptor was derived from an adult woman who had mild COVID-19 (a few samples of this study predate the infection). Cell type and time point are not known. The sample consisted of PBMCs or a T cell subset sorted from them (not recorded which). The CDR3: CSATDPRDLHGADTQYF. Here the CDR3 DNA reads TGCAGTGCAACCGATCCCCGGGACTTGCATGGGGCAGATACGCAGTATTTT.